The 9 T cell receptor beta chains given below trace back to one sample, sequenced in a study of patients and donors after allogeneic stem cell transplantation. TCRdb used MiXCR to reprocess the RT-PCR reads, holding one entry per CDR3 protein. The sample holds about 960,000 distinct CDR3 sequences, roughly 18% seen once. Sequenced material: blood, either unsorted or a sorted T cell fraction (not recorded which). The receptor source for this set is a human donor who was either an allogeneic HSCT recipient or a stem cell or donor lymphocyte infusion donor (not recorded which). It is not recorded whose cells these are; they may come from a transplant donor.

The rearrangement links TRBV7-9 to TRBJ1-4, with D perhaps matching TRBD1 (6 bases). The CDR3 covers 14 residues. Trimming cost V 6 bases and J 14 bases, with 22 bases left between them. Germline CDR1 SEHNR, CDR2 FQNEAQ (reference sequence). The CDR3 protein is CASRELGGRWGLFF. CDR3 DNA sequence: TGTGCCAGCAGAGAGCTTGGGGGGCGTTGGGGCCTGTTTTTT.

Many counts were recorded for this clonotype. This sequence joins TRBV10-3 and TRBJ2-2, with TRBD2 as a possible D gene (5 bases). Germline CDR1 and CDR2: ENHRY and SYGVKD. This CDR3 is 17 amino acids long. Trimming cost V 2 bases and J 1 base, with 14 bases left between them. CDR3 DNA: TGTGCCATCAGTGAGAAGGAGCGGACCTTGAACACCGGGGAGCTGTTTTTT. It yields the protein CAISEKERTLNTGELFF.

The chain has TRBV4-1 and TRBJ1-2; D gene uncertain. Germline CDR1 is MGHRA and CDR2 is YSYEKL. The CDR3 is 14 amino acids. V lost 0 bases and J 4 bases, leaving 9 bases between the germline ends. The CDR3 reads CASSQDEGFYGYTF. The CDR3 bases are TGCGCCAGCAGCCAAGATGAAGGCTTCTATGGCTACACCTTC.

This chain connects TRBV18 to TRBJ1-3; the D gene is possibly TRBD1 (6 bases). V was clipped by 6 bases and J by 4 bases, with 13 bases between them. This CDR3 contains 14 residues. The germline V gene has CDR1 KGHSH and CDR2 LQKENI. The CDR3 coding sequence is TGTGCCAGCTCTCCTACAGGGAACGGAAACACCATATATTTT. As protein: CASSPTGNGNTIYF.

This clonotype was seen only once. The V and J genes are TRBV30 and TRBJ2-1; D not certain. The CDR3 loop spans 13 amino acids. Trimming shortened V by 0 bases and J by 10 bases, and 13 bases separated the two germline ends. Germline V gene sequence: CDR1 GTSNPN, CDR2 SVGIG (reference sequence). CDR3 loop: CAWSVLPAAEQFF. DNA of the CDR3: TGTGCCTGGAGTGTACTTCCAGCCGCGGAGCAGTTCTTC.

This chain joins TRBV12-3 or TRBV12-4 and TRBJ1-2; D is perhaps TRBD1 (5 bases). Between the trimmed V and J ends, which lost 2 bases and 3 bases, there was a span of 19 bases. This CDR3 is 17 amino acids long. CDR3: CASSLRGRSPGDYGYTF. The DNA for the CDR3 is TGTGCCAGCAGTTTACGGGGTCGGTCCCCGGGGGACTATGGCTACACCTTC.

The DNA for the CDR3 is TGTGCCAGCAGCCACAAGGGGTACGAGCAGTACTTC. Translating gives CASSHKGYEQYF. This chain uses TRBV14 with TRBJ2-7; possibly TRBD1 for D (5 bases). Germline V gene data show CDR1 as SGHDN and CDR2 as FVKESK. CDR3 size: 12 residues. V was clipped by 3 bases and J by 4 bases, with 7 bases between them.

The table lists this clonotype with a few counts. The rearrangement joins TRBV20-1 to TRBJ2-2; TRBD1 or TRBD2 may be the D gene (5 bases each). CDR3 length: 16 residues. Trimming stripped 3 bases from V and 1 base from J, with 15 bases between. CDR1 DFQATT and CDR2 SNEGSKA come from the germline V gene (reference sequence). The CDR3 sequence: CSARRLGTLNTGELFF. CDR3 coding DNA: TGCAGTGCTAGGAGGCTAGGGACCCTGAACACCGGGGAGCTGTTTTTT.

This clonotype turned up a few times. V gene TRBV4-1 combines with J gene TRBJ2-7, with D hard to call. Looked up from germline, CDR1 is MGHRA and CDR2 is YSYEKL. The CDR3 length is 15 residues. The V gene lost 0 bases and the J gene lost 0 bases, with 9 bases spanning the gap. The CDR3 DNA sequence: TGCGCCAGCAGCCAAGATGTGGCCAGCTCCTACGAGCAGTACTTC. Translating it yields CASSQDVASSYEQYF.